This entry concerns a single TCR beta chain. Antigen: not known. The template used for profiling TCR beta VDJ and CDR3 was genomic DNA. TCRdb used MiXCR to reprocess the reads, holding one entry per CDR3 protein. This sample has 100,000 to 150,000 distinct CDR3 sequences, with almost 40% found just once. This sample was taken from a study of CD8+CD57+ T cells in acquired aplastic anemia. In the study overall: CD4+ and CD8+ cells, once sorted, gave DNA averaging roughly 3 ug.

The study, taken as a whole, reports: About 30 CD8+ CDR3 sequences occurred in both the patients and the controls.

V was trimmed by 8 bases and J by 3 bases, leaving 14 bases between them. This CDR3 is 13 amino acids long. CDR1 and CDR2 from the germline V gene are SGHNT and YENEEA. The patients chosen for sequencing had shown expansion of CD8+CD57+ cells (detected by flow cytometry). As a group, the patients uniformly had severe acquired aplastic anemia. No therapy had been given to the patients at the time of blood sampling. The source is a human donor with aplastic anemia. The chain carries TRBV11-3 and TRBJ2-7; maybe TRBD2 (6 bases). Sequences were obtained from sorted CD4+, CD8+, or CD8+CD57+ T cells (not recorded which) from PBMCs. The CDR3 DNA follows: TGTGCCAGCTCCAACAGGAGGGACTACGAGCAGTACTTC. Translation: CASSNRRDYEQYF.